This T cell receptor beta chain appears in the sequencing data of a study of post-analysis software for immune sequencing data. The wider study: There were relapsing-remitting, secondary progressive and progressive-relapsing multiple sclerosis among the disease courses included.

This clonotype showed up just once. Its antigen is still unknown. The V gene's germline CDR1 is SEHNR and CDR2 FQNEAQ (reference sequence). This CDR3 has 15 amino acids. Findings of the study overall: Roughly five TRBV segments occurring more often in patients than controls included TRBV5-6, TRBV5-1 and TRBV20-1. Those with multiple sclerosis, the patient group, showed significantly lower normalized Chao1 diversity than controls. Clustering by F measure revealed strong co-clustering among samples prepared together in one batch.

TCR beta cDNA libraries had unique molecular identifiers. T cells numbering 1 to 10 million yielded cDNA molecules that totaled roughly 500,000. TCRdb analysed the PCR reads with MiXCR anew, one entry per CDR3 protein. The sample gives 800,000 to 950,000 distinct CDR3 sequences, around 50% of which show up once; approximately 4.5% is in the top ten. V gene TRBV7-9 combines with J gene TRBJ2-7, with no clear D. The J call could be wrong; TRBJ2-5 is a better fit for the DNA end. The sequence was obtained from a girl aged 5 to 17 with multiple sclerosis. Material: blood. The CDR3 here is CASSSAANGQETQYF. The CDR3 nucleotides are TGTGCCAGCAGCTCCGCGGCTAACGGTCAAGAGACCCAGTACTTC.